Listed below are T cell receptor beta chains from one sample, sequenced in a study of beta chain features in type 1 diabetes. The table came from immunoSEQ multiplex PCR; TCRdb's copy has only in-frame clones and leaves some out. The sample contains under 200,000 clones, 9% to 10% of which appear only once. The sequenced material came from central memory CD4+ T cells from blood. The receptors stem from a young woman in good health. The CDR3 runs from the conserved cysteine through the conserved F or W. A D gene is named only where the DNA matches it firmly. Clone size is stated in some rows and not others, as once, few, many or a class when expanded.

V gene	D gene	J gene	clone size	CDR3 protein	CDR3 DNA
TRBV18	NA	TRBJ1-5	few	CASSPRGGDPPQHF	TGTGCCAGCTCACCAAGAGGGGGAGATCCGCCCCAGCATTTT
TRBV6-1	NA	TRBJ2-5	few	CASSEALTGSVVETQYF	TGTGCCAGCAGTGAAGCGCTAACCGGGAGCGTCGTGGAGACCCAGTACTTC
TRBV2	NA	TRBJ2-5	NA	CASSVTREETQYF	TGTGCCAGCAGTGTGACTAGGGAAGAGACCCAGTACTTC
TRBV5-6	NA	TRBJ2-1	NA	CASSLEDGLNEQFF	TGTGCCAGCAGCTTGGAGGACGGACTCAATGAGCAGTTCTTC
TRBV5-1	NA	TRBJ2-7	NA	CASSLAWTVTYEQYF	TGCGCCAGCAGCTTGGCGTGGACAGTGACCTACGAGCAGTACTTC
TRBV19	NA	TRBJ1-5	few	CASSIEWRRDQPQHF	TGTGCCAGTAGTATAGAGTGGCGGAGGGATCAGCCCCAGCATTTT
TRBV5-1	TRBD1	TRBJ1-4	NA	CASSLSTGAGEKLFF	TGCGCCAGCAGCTTGTCAACAGGGGCGGGAGAAAAACTGTTTTTT
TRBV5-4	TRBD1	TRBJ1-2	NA	CASSSPGQGTDGYTF	TGTGCCAGCAGCTCTCCGGGACAGGGGACGGATGGCTACACCTTC
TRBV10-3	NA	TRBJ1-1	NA	CAISDGTRNTEAFF	TGTGCCATCAGTGATGGGACTCGTAACACTGAAGCTTTCTTT
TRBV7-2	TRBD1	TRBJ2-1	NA	CASSPGQGDWDEQFF	TGTGCCAGCAGCCCCGGACAGGGGGACTGGGATGAGCAGTTCTTC
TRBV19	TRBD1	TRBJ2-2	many	CASRGQGGTGELFF	TGTGCCAGTAGAGGACAGGGGGGCACCGGGGAGCTGTTTTTT
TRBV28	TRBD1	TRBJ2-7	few	CASSLDRAGEQYF	TGTGCCAGCAGTTTGGACAGGGCAGGCGAGCAGTACTTC
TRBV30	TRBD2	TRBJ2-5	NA	CAWSVGSGGGTQYF	TGTGCCTGGAGTGTTGGGAGCGGGGGAGGGACCCAGTACTTC
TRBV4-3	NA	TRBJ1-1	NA	CASSHGTGGRGKAFF	TGCGCCAGCAGCCATGGGACGGGTGGCAGGGGAAAGGCTTTCTTT
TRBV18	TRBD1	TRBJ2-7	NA	CASSPDRVEQYF	TGTGCCAGCTCACCTGACAGGGTCGAGCAGTACTTC
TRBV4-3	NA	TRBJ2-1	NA	CASSQDLAGGNEQFF	TGCGCCAGCAGCCAAGATCTGGCAGGGGGGAATGAGCAGTTCTTC
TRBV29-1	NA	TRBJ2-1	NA	CSAVGGRGLPYNEQFF	TGCAGCGCCGTAGGTGGGCGGGGGCTGCCCTACAATGAGCAGTTCTTC
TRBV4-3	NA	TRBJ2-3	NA	CASSPRHRTDTQYF	TGCGCCAGCAGCCCCAGACACCGCACAGATACGCAGTATTTT